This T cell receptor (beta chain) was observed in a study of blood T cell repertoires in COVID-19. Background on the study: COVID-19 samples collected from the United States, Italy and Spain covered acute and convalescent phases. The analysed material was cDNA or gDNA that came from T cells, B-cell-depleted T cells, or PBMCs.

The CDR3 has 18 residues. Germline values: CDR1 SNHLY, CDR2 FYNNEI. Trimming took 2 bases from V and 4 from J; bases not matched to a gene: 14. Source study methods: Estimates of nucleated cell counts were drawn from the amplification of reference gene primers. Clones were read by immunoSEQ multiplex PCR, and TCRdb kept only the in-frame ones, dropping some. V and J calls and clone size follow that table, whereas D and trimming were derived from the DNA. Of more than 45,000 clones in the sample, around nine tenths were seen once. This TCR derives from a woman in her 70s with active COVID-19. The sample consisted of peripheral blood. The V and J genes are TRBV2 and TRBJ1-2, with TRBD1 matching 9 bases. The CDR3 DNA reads TGTGCCAGCAGTGAAAGCTTCGGGACAGGGACTTATTTCTATGGCTACACCTTC. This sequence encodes CASSESFGTGTYFYGYTF.